This T cell receptor (beta chain) was obtained from a study of identifying expanded T cells in peripheral blood. Remarks on this clone: As yet, its antigen is unknown.

Healthy donors had no documented immune events, such as infections, while sampled. The germline V gene has CDR1 SGHNT and CDR2 YENEEA. Trimming cost V 5 bases and J 1 base; bases outside gene matches: 3. The CDR3 loop spans 15 amino acids. Broader study findings: Clone count variance between roughly two-week samples rose with total template count. Roughly 1.2 clones differed between technical replicates, versus approximately 17 and 20 over time.

Sequencing was performed with immunoSEQ multiplex PCR; in TCRdb, only in-frame clones are kept and a portion is missing. The data hold under 150,000 clones, with around nine tenths observed a single time. Material: blood. The chain joins TRBV11-3 to TRBJ2-5, with TRBD2 matching 11 bases. The sequence came from a person between 18 and 75 years old in good health. The chain's CDR3 is CASSQGLAVQETQYF. CDR3 coding DNA: TGTGCCAGCAGCCAGGGACTAGCGGTCCAAGAGACCCAGTACTTC.